What follows are 18 T cell receptor beta chains derived from one specimen sequenced in a study of blood T cell repertoires in COVID-19. TCRdb's copy holds only in-frame clones and misses some; the assay was immunoSEQ multiplex PCR. The sample yields approximately 14,000 clones, 87% seen once. The source material was peripheral blood. The receptors stem from a human donor in a cohort sampled during active COVID-19.

This clone was observed a single time. The chain is built from TRBV2 and TRBJ1-2, with 7 bases aligning to TRBD1. This CDR3 is built from 15 residues. The germline V gene encodes CDR1 SNHLY and CDR2 FYNNEI. J gave up 0 bases and V 6 bases, and 7 bases lay outside the gene matches. CDR3 region: CASRRDSAANYGYTF. CDR3 bases: TGTGCCAGCAGGCGGGACAGCGCGGCTAACTATGGCTACACCTTC.

As to this clone: The sample holds other DNA sequences that translate to the same CDR3. This chain uses TRBV25-1 with TRBJ2-3; D gene ambiguous. The germline V and J ends were trimmed by 3 bases and 2 bases, with 9 bases remaining between them. CDR3 length equals 14 residues. The germline V gene has CDR1 MGHDK and CDR2 SYGVNS. This chain's CDR3 is CASSEYSLTDTQYF. DNA of the CDR3: TGTGCCAGCAGTGAGTATAGCCTCACAGATACGCAGTATTTT.

The chain carries TRBV2 and TRBJ1-2; weak D call: TRBD1 (5 bases). This CDR3 has 13 residues. Per germline, CDR1 SNHLY and CDR2 FYNNEI. Deletions cut 7 bases from V and 6 bases from J, with 15 bases between. The chain's CDR3 is CASTDRDRNGYTF. For the CDR3, the DNA is TGTGCCAGCACCGATCGAGACAGAAATGGCTACACCTTC.

This clone was observed a handful of times. V usage is TRBV27 and J usage is TRBJ1-1, with 7 bases identical to TRBD1. Trimming cost V 4 bases and J 0 bases; bases outside gene matches: 2. The CDR3 runs 14 residues. From germline, CDR1 is MNHEY and CDR2 SMNVEV (reference sequence). The CDR3 here is CASSSQGLNTEAFF. The CDR3 DNA reads TGTGCCAGCAGTTCACAGGGGTTGAACACTGAAGCTTTCTTT.

The chain has TRBV7-2 and TRBJ1-2; no clear D. The CDR3 runs 15 residues. The ends were cut back, 5 bases at V and 4 bases at J, with 17 bases in the middle. Germline V lookup: CDR1 SGHTA, CDR2 FQGNSA. As DNA, the CDR3 is TGTGCCAGCAGCCTTACCCTGGCTAGTGGCTATGGCTACACCTTC. Translating it yields CASSLTLASGYGYTF.

This clone came up once. V usage is TRBV5-6 and J usage is TRBJ2-7; 8 nucleotides line up with TRBD1. From germline, CDR1 is SGHDT and CDR2 YYEEEE. Losses at the gene ends were 4 bases for V and 2 bases for J; bases not matched to a gene: 2. The CDR3 contains 13 residues. Written as DNA, the CDR3 is TGTGCCAGCAGCAAGACAGGGGCCTACGAGCAGTACTTC. It codes for CASSKTGAYEQYF. Together with reference TRBV5-6 and TRBJ2-7, the CDR3 gives the full variable domain: DAGVTQSPTHLIKTRGQQVTLRCSPKSGHDTVSWYQQALGQGPQFIFQYYEEEERQRGNFPDRFSGHQFPNYSSELNVNALLLGDSALYLCASSKTGAYEQYFGPGTRLTVT.

The chain uses TRBV19 and TRBJ1-3; 7 bases fit TRBD1. After removal of 4 bases from V and 1 base from J, the junction contained 7 bases not matched to a gene. CDR3 length: 16 residues. Germline CDR1 and CDR2: LNHDA and SQIVND (reference sequence). The CDR3 region has the DNA TGTGCCAGTAGTAGGACAGGCCGGGTTTCTGGAAACACCATATATTTT. Translated, it gives CASSRTGRVSGNTIYF.

The gene calls are TRBV5-1 and TRBJ2-7; a weak D match, TRBD2 (5 bases). Trimming cost V 4 bases and J 2 bases, with 13 bases left between them. There are 14 residues in the CDR3. Germline V gene data show CDR1 as SGHRS and CDR2 as YFSETQ. The CDR3 sequence is CASSPGLVAYEQYF. CDR3 coding DNA: TGCGCCAGCAGCCCGGGATTAGTGGCCTACGAGCAGTACTTC.

The CDR3 nucleotides read TGTGCCAGCAGTTACGCAGGGTACGAGCAGTACTTC. Its translation: CASSYAGYEQYF. This chain links TRBV6-2 or TRBV6-3 with TRBJ2-7; TRBD1 might be the D (5 bases). CDR1 is MNHEY, CDR2 SVGEGT, per germline. The V end lost 2 bases, the J end lost 4 bases, and 6 bases lay between the germline ends. The CDR3 sequence is 12 residues long.

The chain recombines TRBV18 with TRBJ1-1; D unresolved. The germline V gene has CDR1 KGHSH and CDR2 LQKENI. V was clipped by 3 bases and J by 10 bases, with 21 bases between them. The CDR3 spans 15 residues. CDR3 in amino acids: CASSPDLEDSEGAFF. The CDR3 nucleotides read TGTGCCAGCTCACCGGATTTAGAAGACTCTGAGGGAGCTTTCTTT.

The V and J genes are TRBV6-5 and TRBJ1-2; a weak D match, TRBD1 (6 bases). The CDR3 loop spans 15 amino acids. In germline, CDR1 is MNHEY, CDR2 SVGAGI. Trimming stripped 7 bases from V and 3 bases from J, with 18 bases between. Here the CDR3 reads CASNSGGAEDYGYTF. The CDR3, as DNA: TGTGCCAGCAACAGTGGGGGCGCGGAAGACTATGGCTACACCTTC.

J is TRBJ2-2 and V is TRBV9, with 11 bases matching TRBD2. J was trimmed by 5 bases and V by 4 bases; bases with no gene match: 7. The CDR3 runs 16 residues. CDR1 and CDR2 from the germline V gene are SGDLS and YYNGEE. CDR3 coding DNA: TGTGCCAGCAGCCTTACCGGGACTAGCGGAACCGGGGAGCTGTTTTTT. This sequence encodes CASSLTGTSGTGELFF.

V is TRBV6-1 and J is TRBJ1-5, with 12 positions matching TRBD1. CDR3 size: 16 residues. The ends lost 4 bases at V and 4 bases at J; junction bases unmatched: 5. Germline CDR1 MNHNS, CDR2 SASEGT. CDR3 amino acids: CASSAGTGGGNQPQHF. The DNA of the CDR3 is TGTGCCAGCAGTGCAGGGACAGGGGGCGGGAATCAGCCCCAGCATTTT.

This rearrangement joins TRBV4-1 to TRBJ2-7, with 11 nucleotides matching TRBD2. Trimming cost V 2 bases and J 6 bases; bases outside gene matches: 18. The CDR3 is 19 residues long. Germline-derived CDR1 and CDR2 are MGHRA and YSYEKL. Here the CDR3 reads CASSQTFLAGGFKNSEQYF. The CDR3 nucleotides are TGCGCCAGCAGCCAAACGTTTCTAGCGGGGGGTTTTAAAAATAGCGAGCAGTACTTC.

The chain joins TRBV7-9 to TRBJ2-7, with 7 bases identical to TRBD1. Trimming took 5 bases from V and 4 from J; bases not matched to a gene: 2. The germline CDR1 and CDR2 sequences are SEHNR and FQNEAQ (reference sequence). The CDR3 covers 12 residues. The CDR3 reads CASSPTGYEQYF. As DNA, the CDR3 is TGTGCCAGCAGCCCGACAGGGTACGAGCAGTACTTC.

The rearrangement joins TRBV5-8 to TRBJ1-1; D is perhaps TRBD1 (5 bases). CDR3 length: 15 residues. Deletions cut 1 base from V and 4 bases from J, with 14 bases between. From germline, CDR1 is SGHTS and CDR2 YDEGEE. The CDR3 region has the DNA TGTGCCAGCAGCTTGTCGCCGAACGGGGGCACTGAAGCTTTCTTT. This translates into CASSLSPNGGTEAFF.

The chain links TRBV6-5 to TRBJ1-4; TRBD1 agrees at 7 bases. V lost 4 bases, J lost 3 bases, and 5 bases stayed unmatched. Per germline, CDR1 MNHEY and CDR2 SVGAGI. CDR3 size: 15 residues. The CDR3 is CASSFRTGPNEKLFF. As DNA, the CDR3 is TGTGCCAGCAGTTTTCGGACAGGACCTAATGAAAAACTGTTTTTT.

The chain employs TRBV7-8 and TRBJ1-5; unclear D gene. This CDR3 contains 13 residues. Trimming shortened V by 5 bases and J by 4 bases, and 9 bases separated the two germline ends. Germline CDR1 and CDR2: SGHVS and FQNEAQ. The CDR3 nucleotides are TGTGCCAGCAGCCTGAGGATTAATCAGCCCCAGCATTTT. This encodes CASSLRINQPQHF.